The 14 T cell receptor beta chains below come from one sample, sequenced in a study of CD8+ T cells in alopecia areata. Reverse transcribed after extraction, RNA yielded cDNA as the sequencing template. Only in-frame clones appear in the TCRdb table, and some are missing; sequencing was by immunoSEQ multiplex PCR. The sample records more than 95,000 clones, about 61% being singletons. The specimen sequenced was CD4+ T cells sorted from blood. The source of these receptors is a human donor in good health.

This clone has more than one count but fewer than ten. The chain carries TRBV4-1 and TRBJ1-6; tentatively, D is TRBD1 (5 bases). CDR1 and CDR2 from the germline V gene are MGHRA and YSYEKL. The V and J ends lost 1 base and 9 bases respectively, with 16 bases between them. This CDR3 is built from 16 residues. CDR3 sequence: CASSQGAWQGGSPLHF. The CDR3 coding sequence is TGCGCCAGCAGCCAAGGAGCTTGGCAGGGCGGTTCACCCCTCCACTTT.

The CDR3: CSVQTGTTVYEQFF. CDR3 sequence (DNA): TGCAGCGTTCAAACCGGGACTACCGTGTATGAGCAGTTCTTC. The chain couples TRBV29-1 to TRBJ2-1; 7 bases fit TRBD2. The CDR3 is 14 amino acids. V shed 5 bases, J shed 8 bases, and the junction held 12 bases outside the gene matches. The germline CDR1 and CDR2 sequences are SQVTM and ANQGSEA.

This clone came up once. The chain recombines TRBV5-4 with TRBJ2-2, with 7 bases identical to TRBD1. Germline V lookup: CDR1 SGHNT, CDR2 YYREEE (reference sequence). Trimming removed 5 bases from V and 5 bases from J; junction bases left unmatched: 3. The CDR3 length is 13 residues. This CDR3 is CASREDRTGELFF. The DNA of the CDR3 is TGTGCCAGCAGGGAGGACAGGACCGGGGAGCTGTTTTTT.

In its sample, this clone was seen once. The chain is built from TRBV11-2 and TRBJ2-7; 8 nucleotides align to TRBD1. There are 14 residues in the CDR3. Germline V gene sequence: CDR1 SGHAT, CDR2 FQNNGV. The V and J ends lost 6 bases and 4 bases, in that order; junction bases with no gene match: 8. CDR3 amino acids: CASSRQGLTYEQYF. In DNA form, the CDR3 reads TGTGCCAGCAGTAGACAGGGGTTGACGTACGAGCAGTACTTC.

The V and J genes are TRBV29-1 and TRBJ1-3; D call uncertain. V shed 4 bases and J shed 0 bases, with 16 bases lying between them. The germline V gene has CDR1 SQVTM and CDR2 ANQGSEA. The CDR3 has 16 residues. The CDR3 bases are TGCAGCGTTGTGCCGCGGGGAACGGCCTCTGGAAACACCATATATTTT. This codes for CSVVPRGTASGNTIYF.

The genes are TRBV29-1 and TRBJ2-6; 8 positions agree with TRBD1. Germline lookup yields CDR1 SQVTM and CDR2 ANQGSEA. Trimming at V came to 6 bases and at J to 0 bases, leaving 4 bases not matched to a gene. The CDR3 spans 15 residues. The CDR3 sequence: CSVMDRVSGANVLTF. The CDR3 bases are TGCAGCGTAATGGACAGGGTCTCTGGGGCCAACGTCCTGACTTTC.

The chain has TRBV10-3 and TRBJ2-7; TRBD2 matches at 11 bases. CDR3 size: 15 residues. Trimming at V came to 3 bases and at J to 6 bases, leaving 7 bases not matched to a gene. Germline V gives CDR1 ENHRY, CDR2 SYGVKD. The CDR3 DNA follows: TGTGCCATCAGTGAAGGGCTAGCGGGGGGTCTCGAGCAGTACTTC. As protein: CAISEGLAGGLEQYF.

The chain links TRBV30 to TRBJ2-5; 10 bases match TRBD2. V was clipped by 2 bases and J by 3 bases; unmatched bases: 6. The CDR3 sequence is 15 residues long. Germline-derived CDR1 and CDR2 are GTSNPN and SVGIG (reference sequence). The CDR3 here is CAWSFRTSGKETQYF. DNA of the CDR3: TGTGCCTGGAGTTTTCGGACTAGCGGTAAAGAGACCCAGTACTTC.

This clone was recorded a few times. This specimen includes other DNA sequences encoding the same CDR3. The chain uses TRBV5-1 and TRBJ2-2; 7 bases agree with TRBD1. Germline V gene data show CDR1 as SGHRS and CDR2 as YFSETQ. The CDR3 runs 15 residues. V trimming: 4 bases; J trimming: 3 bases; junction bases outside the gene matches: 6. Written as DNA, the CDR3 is TGCGCCAGCAGCCGTGACAGGGCTGACACCGGGGAGCTGTTTTTT. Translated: CASSRDRADTGELFF. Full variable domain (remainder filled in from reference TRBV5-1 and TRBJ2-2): KAGVTQTPRYLIKTRGQQVTLSCSPISGHRSVSWYQQTPGQGLQFLFEYFSETQRNKGNFPGRFSGRQFSNSRSEMNVSTLELGDSALYLCASSRDRADTGELFFGEGSRLTVL.

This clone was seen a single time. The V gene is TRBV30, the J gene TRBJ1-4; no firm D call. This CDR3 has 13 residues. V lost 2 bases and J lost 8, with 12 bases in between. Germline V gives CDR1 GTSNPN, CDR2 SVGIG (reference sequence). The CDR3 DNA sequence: TGTGCCTGGAGTCCCTGGACTGACGAAAAACTGTTTTTT. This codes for CAWSPWTDEKLFF.

DNA of the CDR3: TGTGCCTGGAGAGGAGCGAGCGGGGGCCAGCAGTACTTC. As protein: CAWRGASGGQQYF. The chain links TRBV30 to TRBJ2-7; 8 bases match TRBD2. This CDR3 region has 13 residues. V was clipped by 3 bases and J by 8 bases; unmatched bases: 9. Germline CDR1 reads GTSNPN; CDR2 reads SVGIG (reference sequence). The variable domain in full, completed from reference TRBV30 and TRBJ2-7, reads SQTIHQWPATLVQPVGSPLSLECTVEGTSNPNLYWYRQAAGRGLQLLFYSVGIGQISSEVPQNLSASRPQDRQFILSSKKLLLSDSGFYLCAWRGASGGQQYFGPGTRLTVT.

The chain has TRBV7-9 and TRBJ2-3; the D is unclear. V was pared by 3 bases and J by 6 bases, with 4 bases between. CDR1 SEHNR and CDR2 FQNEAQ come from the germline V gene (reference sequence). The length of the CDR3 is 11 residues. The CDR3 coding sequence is TGTGCCAGCAGCTTCTGGGATACGCAGTATTTT. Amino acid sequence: CASSFWDTQYF.

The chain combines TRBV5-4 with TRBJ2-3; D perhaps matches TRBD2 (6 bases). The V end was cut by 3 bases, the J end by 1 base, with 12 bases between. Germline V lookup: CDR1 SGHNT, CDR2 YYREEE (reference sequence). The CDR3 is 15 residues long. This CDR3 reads CASSSRDSRTDTQYF. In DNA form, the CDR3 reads TGTGCCAGCAGCTCCCGGGACTCTCGCACAGATACGCAGTATTTT.

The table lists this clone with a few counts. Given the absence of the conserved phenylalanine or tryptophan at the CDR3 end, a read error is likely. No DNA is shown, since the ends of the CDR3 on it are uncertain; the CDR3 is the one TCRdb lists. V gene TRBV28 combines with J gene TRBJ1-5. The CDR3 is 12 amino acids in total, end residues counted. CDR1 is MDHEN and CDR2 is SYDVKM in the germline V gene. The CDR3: CASSTSGGVPHL.